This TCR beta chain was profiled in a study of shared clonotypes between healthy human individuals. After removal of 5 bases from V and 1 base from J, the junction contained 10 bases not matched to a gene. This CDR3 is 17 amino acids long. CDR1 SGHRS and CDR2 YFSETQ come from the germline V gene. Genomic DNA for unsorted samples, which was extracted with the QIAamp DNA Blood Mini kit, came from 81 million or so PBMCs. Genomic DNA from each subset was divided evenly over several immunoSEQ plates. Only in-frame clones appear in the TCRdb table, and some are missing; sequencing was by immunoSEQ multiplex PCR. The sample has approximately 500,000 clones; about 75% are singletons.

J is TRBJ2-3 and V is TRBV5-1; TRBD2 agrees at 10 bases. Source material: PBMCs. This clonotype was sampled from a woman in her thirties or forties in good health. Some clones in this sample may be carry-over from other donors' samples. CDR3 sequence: CASSYLGTSEGTDTQYF. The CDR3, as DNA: TGCGCCAGCAGTTATCTCGGGACTAGCGAAGGCACAGATACGCAGTATTTT. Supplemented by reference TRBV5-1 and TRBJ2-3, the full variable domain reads KAGVTQTPRYLIKTRGQQVTLSCSPISGHRSVSWYQQTPGQGLQFLFEYFSETQRNKGNFPGRFSGRQFSNSRSEMNVSTLELGDSALYLCASSYLGTSEGTDTQYFGPGTRLTVL.